A selection of T cell receptor beta chains follows, all from one sample in a study of cytomegalovirus exposure and HLA in healthy donors. TCRdb's copy holds only in-frame clones and misses some; the assay was immunoSEQ multiplex PCR. This sample has roughly 110,000 clones, with about 71% found just once. The sample taken for sequencing was PBMCs. These receptors all come from a boy younger than 18 in good health and CMV-seronegative. Both conserved end residues are part of each CDR3. The order of the fields is J gene, CDR3 length, V gene, CDR3 protein.

>TRBJ2-6|15|TRBV5-1
CASSKGVIGANVLTF
>TRBJ2-7|16|TRBV6-6
CASSSYGGDWSYEQYF
>TRBJ1-1|15|TRBV10-3
CAINRDRGGNTEAFF
>TRBJ1-1|14|TRBV6-5
CASRTTGGRGEAFF
>TRBJ2-7|15|TRBV7-2
CASSLAGTDPYEQYF
>TRBJ2-3|14|TRBV28
CASRGGIDTDTQYF
>TRBJ2-7|14|TRBV6-6
CASRASVSHYEQYF
>TRBJ1-5|15|TRBV2
CASSKTGSGNQPQHF
>TRBJ2-7|15|TRBV15
CATSRDPGGPYEQYF
>TRBJ1-5|12|TRBV7-9
CASTSGNQPQHF
>TRBJ2-7|14|TRBV5-4
CASSLVDRGYEQYF
>TRBJ2-7|14|TRBV5-6
CASSWGHFSYEQYF
>TRBJ2-6|16|TRBV11-2
CASSFFQGSGANVLTF
>TRBJ2-1|16|TRBV14
CASSQEEGAPRNEQFF
>TRBJ2-2|18|TRBV9
CASSVDGVKLLNTGELFF
>TRBJ2-1|15|TRBV2
CASRPASGSPGEQFF
>TRBJ1-1|13|TRBV5-4
CASSPPGDTEAFF
>TRBJ2-7|12|TRBV19
CASSPGSYEQYF
>TRBJ2-1|20|TRBV5-1
CASSRPGTSGGPSSYNEQFF
>TRBJ1-3|16|TRBV7-9
CASSLRQGASGNTIYF
>TRBJ2-7|14|TRBV6-5
CASSPSGGRDEQYF
>TRBJ2-5|13|TRBV2
CASILAGQETQYF
>TRBJ1-6|15|TRBV6-5
CASSLSGFYNSPLHF
>TRBJ1-1|16|TRBV28
CASSKRGYIMNTEAFF
>TRBJ1-5|15|TRBV2
CASSGTGGSNQPQHF
>TRBJ2-2|14|TRBV9
CASSPISGTGELFF
>NA|16|TRBV4-1
CASSLTSGGAGYEQYF
>TRBJ1-4|14|TRBV5-1
CASQVGGPNEKLFF
>TRBJ2-3|14|TRBV30
CAWSPGAGADTQYF
>TRBJ2-5|16|TRBV18
CASSPPTGQGEETQYF
>TRBJ2-5|15|TRBV6-5
CASAKQGTPRETQYF
>TRBJ1-3|15|TRBV27
CASSLQQGAGYTIYF
>TRBJ2-7|15|TRBV7-9
CASSLVGTGDLEQYF
>TRBJ1-1|13|TRBV28
CASETGGGPEAFF
>TRBJ2-7|14|TRBV7-9
CASSFPGQYYEQYF
>TRBJ1-4|13|TRBV6-5
CATQDFLNEKLFF
>TRBJ1-5|16|TRBV28
CASSDFPGRDTQPQHF
>TRBJ2-1|15|TRBV5-6
CASSSTGEGYNEQFF
>TRBJ2-1|15|TRBV5-6
CASSVGLAGDNEQFF
>TRBJ1-2|17|TRBV5-6
CASSLVEVRGTGYGYTF
>TRBJ2-3|18|TRBV4-2
CASSLLGRTSGTTDTQYF
>TRBJ2-7|14|TRBV5-6
CASSYDRAPHEQYF
>TRBJ2-1|14|TRBV5-6
CASSRGHLYNEQFF
>TRBJ2-7|12|TRBV9
CASSGQGGEQYF